Below, 8 T cell receptor beta chains from the same sample are listed, as sequenced in a study of shared clonotypes between healthy human individuals. Clones were sequenced by immunoSEQ multiplex PCR, and TCRdb holds only the in-frame ones, with some missing. The sample holds about 1 million clones; 65% to 80% are singletons and the top ten take about 1.5%. The material sequenced was memory CD4+ T cells sorted from blood. Regarding subset: CD45RA-negative fraction. These receptors all come from a man aged 18 to 29 in good health.

To note about this clone: Distinct nucleotide sequences in the sample also encode this CDR3. The J gene is TRBJ2-3, the V gene TRBV7-2; 7 nucleotides line up with TRBD1. V lost 6 bases to trimming and J lost 6 bases; unmatched junction nucleotides: 3. There are 12 residues in the CDR3. CDR1 is SGHTA and CDR2 is FQGNSA in the germline V gene. CDR3 in DNA: TGTGCCAGCAGTCCACAGGGGGATACGCAGTATTTT. This gives the protein CASSPQGDTQYF.

CDR3 in DNA: TGTGCCAGCTCGCTTATGGAGGATACGCAGTATTTT. It encodes CASSLMEDTQYF. The gene calls are TRBV18 and TRBJ2-3, with D unresolved. The CDR3 is made up of 12 amino acids. Trimming cost V 6 bases and J 6 bases, with 10 bases left between them. Germline values: CDR1 KGHSH, CDR2 LQKENI.

This chain joins TRBV13 and TRBJ2-3, with 10 bases matching TRBD2. The CDR3 is 15 residues long. V shed 2 bases, J shed 6 bases, and the junction held 5 bases outside the gene matches. Germline CDR1 reads PRHDT; CDR2 reads FYEKMQ (reference sequence). CDR3 sequence (DNA): TGTGCCAGCAGCTTAAGGCTAGCGGGGGTGGATACGCAGTATTTT. Translated: CASSLRLAGVDTQYF.

This chain connects TRBV5-1 to TRBJ1-2; perhaps TRBD1 as D (5 bases). The CDR3 runs 14 residues. V lost 4 bases and J lost 4, with 14 bases in between. Germline CDR1 reads SGHRS; CDR2 reads YFSETQ. The CDR3 nucleotides read TGCGCCAGCAGCGTGGTCAGTACAGGCTATGGCTACACCTTC. Translating it yields CASSVVSTGYGYTF. Together with reference TRBV5-1 and TRBJ1-2, the CDR3 gives the full variable domain: KAGVTQTPRYLIKTRGQQVTLSCSPISGHRSVSWYQQTPGQGLQFLFEYFSETQRNKGNFPGRFSGRQFSNSRSEMNVSTLELGDSALYLCASSVVSTGYGYTFGSGTRLTVV.

The J gene is TRBJ1-4, the V gene TRBV5-1; possibly TRBD1 for D (6 bases). The CDR3 extends over 16 amino acids. Trimming pared 3 bases from V and 5 bases from J, leaving 17 bases between. Germline V CDR1 and CDR2: SGHRS, YFSETQ. This CDR3 is CASSSGRRGGNEKLFF. CDR3 in DNA: TGCGCCAGCAGCTCCGGACGGAGGGGGGGGAATGAAAAACTGTTTTTT. Filled out from reference TRBV5-1 and TRBJ1-4, the complete variable domain reads KAGVTQTPRYLIKTRGQQVTLSCSPISGHRSVSWYQQTPGQGLQFLFEYFSETQRNKGNFPGRFSGRQFSNSRSEMNVSTLELGDSALYLCASSSGRRGGNEKLFFGSGTQLSVL.

J is TRBJ1-2 and V is TRBV19, with TRBD1 matching over 8 bases. The J segment lost 4 bases and the V segment lost 5 bases, leaving 6 bases of the junction unmatched. This CDR3 contains 14 residues. CDR1 is LNHDA and CDR2 is SQIVND in the germline V gene (reference sequence). The CDR3 sequence is CASSQQGVGYGYTF. The CDR3 DNA follows: TGTGCCAGTAGTCAACAGGGGGTTGGCTATGGCTACACCTTC.

CDR3: CSVDATGLGYGYTF. For the CDR3, the DNA is TGCAGCGTTGACGCTACTGGACTGGGCTATGGCTACACCTTC. V usage is TRBV29-1 and J usage is TRBJ1-2; no clear D. The CDR3 spans 14 residues. CDR1 is SQVTM, CDR2 ANQGSEA, per germline. Trimming left V 3 bases short and J 4 bases short, with 15 bases between.

This sequence joins TRBV9 and TRBJ2-5, with 9 bases identical to TRBD2. CDR3 length equals 15 residues. The V gene's germline CDR1 is SGDLS and CDR2 YYNGEE. With V trimmed by 2 bases and J by 4 bases, 6 bases remained unmatched. CDR3 sequence reads: CASSVGTSLGETQYF. In DNA, the CDR3 is TGTGCCAGCAGCGTCGGGACTAGCCTTGGAGAGACCCAGTACTTC.